A single sample gave rise to the 22 T cell receptor beta chains below, sequenced in a study of T cells of healthy individuals. TCRdb independently ran MiXCR on the 5' RACE reads; one entry per CDR3 protein. The profile shows 65,000 to 95,000 distinct CDR3 sequences, more than 5% of them singletons. The receptors come from a female donor in good health.

This clonotype was seen at least ten times. V gene TRBV6-2 or TRBV6-3 combines with J gene TRBJ1-5, with 9 bases aligning to TRBD1. Germline V gene data show CDR1 as MNHEY and CDR2 as SVGEGT. With V trimmed by 5 bases and J by 0 bases, 11 bases remained unmatched. This CDR3 is 18 amino acids long. The CDR3 loop reads CASSVPGQGVYSNQPQHF. CDR3 bases: TGTGCCAGCAGTGTCCCGGGACAGGGAGTCTATAGCAATCAGCCCCAGCATTTT.

In its sample, this clonotype was seen many times. The chain uses TRBV30 and TRBJ1-2; 8 nucleotides match TRBD1. CDR3 size: 13 residues. The V and J ends lost 6 bases and 0 bases, in that order; junction bases with no gene match: 3. Germline-derived CDR1 and CDR2 are GTSNPN and SVGIG (reference sequence). This CDR3 reads CACRTGTNYGYTF. The DNA of the CDR3 is TGTGCCTGCCGGACAGGGACTAACTATGGCTACACCTTC.

This clonotype was seen ten or more times. CDR3 sequence (DNA): TGTGCCATCAGTGTGGGGACAGGGCCCTACGAGCAGTACTTC. Translation gives CAISVGTGPYEQYF. The V and J genes are TRBV10-3 and TRBJ2-7; 9 bases match TRBD1. V lost 4 bases and J lost 2; bases outside the gene matches: 3. Germline CDR1 reads ENHRY; CDR2 reads SYGVKD. This CDR3 has 14 residues.

Many counts were recorded for this clonotype. J is TRBJ2-5 and V is TRBV6-2 or TRBV6-3; D might be TRBD1 (6 bases). Germline CDR1 MNHEY, CDR2 SVGEGT. This CDR3 has 14 residues. V was trimmed by 4 bases and J by 3 bases, leaving 12 bases between them. The CDR3 reads CASSWTVMEETQYF. The CDR3 bases are TGTGCCAGCAGTTGGACAGTAATGGAAGAGACCCAGTACTTC.

This clonotype was seen at least ten times. The chain couples TRBV2 to TRBJ2-5; D ambiguous. V shed 6 bases and J shed 4 bases, with 12 bases lying between them. The CDR3 consists of 13 residues. From germline, CDR1 is SNHLY and CDR2 FYNNEI. CDR3 nucleotides: TGTGCCAGCAGCCACTACTTACGAGAGACCCAGTACTTC. Its translation is CASSHYLRETQYF. The full variable domain, completed using reference TRBV2 and TRBJ2-5, is EPEVTQTPSHQVTQMGQEVILRCVPISNHLYFYWYRQILGQKVEFLVSFYNNEISEKSEIFDDQFSVERPDGSNFTLKIRSTKLEDSAMYFCASSHYLRETQYFGPGTRLLVL.

This clonotype appeared many times. The gene calls are TRBV30 and TRBJ1-2; maybe TRBD1 (6 bases). Germline CDR1 and CDR2: GTSNPN and SVGIG (reference sequence). The CDR3 runs 11 residues. Trimming took off 4 bases at V and 5 bases at J, with 8 bases between the two ends. The chain's CDR3 is CAWNRVYGYTF. The DNA of the CDR3 is TGTGCCTGGAACAGGGTGTATGGCTACACCTTC.

This clonotype was detected only a few times. This chain links TRBV5-4 with TRBJ2-2; no clear D gene. Germline assignment: CDR1 SGHNT and CDR2 YYREEE (reference sequence). The CDR3 covers 11 residues. The V end was cut by 6 bases, the J end by 6 bases, with 6 bases between. This chain's CDR3 is CASIVAGELFF. The CDR3 DNA follows: TGTGCCAGCATCGTAGCCGGGGAGCTGTTTTTT.

The table lists this clonotype with many counts. The gene calls are TRBV5-1 and TRBJ1-1; D unclear. The germline V gene has CDR1 SGHRS and CDR2 YFSETQ. V was cut by 0 bases and J by 3 bases, with 9 bases left in between. CDR3 length: 14 amino acids. DNA of the CDR3: TGCGCCAGCAGCTTGGCTAGGGCGGACACTGAAGCTTTCTTT. Translating it yields CASSLARADTEAFF.

In its sample, this clonotype was seen many times. CDR3 in DNA: TGTGCCAGCAGTTTCCTCACGGGGGGCGGTACTTTCTTT. It codes for CASSFLTGGGTFF. The chain uses TRBV27 and TRBJ1-1, with D perhaps TRBD1 (6 bases). In germline, CDR1 is MNHEY, CDR2 SMNVEV (reference sequence). V was cut by 3 bases and J by 12 bases, with 17 bases left in between. CDR3 length: 13 amino acids.

There are a few counts of this clonotype. V and J are TRBV7-6 and TRBJ1-1, with D maybe TRBD1 (6 bases). This CDR3 comprises 15 residues. From germline, CDR1 is SGHVS and CDR2 FNYEAQ. Trimming removed 2 bases at V and 2 bases at J, with 12 bases between. The CDR3, as DNA: TGTGCCAGCAGCTTAAGTTTGGGGGCCAACACTGAAGCTTTCTTT. Protein: CASSLSLGANTEAFF.

This clonotype has a count of ten or more. The chain couples TRBV6-5 to TRBJ1-5; no reliable D call. This CDR3 is built from 13 residues. Germline V gene lookup returns CDR1 MNHEY and CDR2 SVGAGI. Trimming cost V 7 bases and J 2 bases, with 9 bases left between them. CDR3 region: CASTPGRNQPQHF. Here the CDR3 DNA reads TGTGCCAGCACGCCGGGCCGCAATCAGCCCCAGCATTTT.

This clonotype has ten or more counts. This sequence joins TRBV24-1 and TRBJ2-1; D remains unclear. CDR3 length: 14 residues. Germline CDR1 reads KGHDR; CDR2 reads SFDVKD. The V end was cut by 4 bases, the J end by 3 bases, with 9 bases between. CDR3 nucleotide sequence: TGTGCCACCAGTGACCCGAGGAACTACAATGAGCAGTTCTTC. This sequence encodes CATSDPRNYNEQFF.

This clonotype was counted at least ten times. The rearrangement links TRBV20-1 to TRBJ2-3; TRBD2 is a possible D gene (6 bases). CDR3 length equals 13 residues. Germline CDR1 DFQATT, CDR2 SNEGSKA (reference sequence). Trimming left V 7 bases short and J 1 base short, with 12 bases between. The CDR3 loop reads CSVLRGGTDTQYF. The CDR3 nucleotides are TGCAGTGTACTCCGCGGGGGCACAGATACGCAGTATTTT.

The chain is built from TRBV29-1 and TRBJ1-2; no firm D call. This CDR3 comprises 12 residues. The V gene lost 4 bases and the J gene lost 3 bases, with 9 bases spanning the gap. Germline V gene data show CDR1 as SQVTM and CDR2 as ANQGSEA. The CDR3 bases are TGCAGCGTTGCAAGGAGGGACTATGGCTACACCTTC. Translating it yields CSVARRDYGYTF.

This clonotype was detected ten times or more. The rearrangement joins TRBV7-9 to TRBJ2-5; D is ambiguous. The CDR3 has 13 amino acids. Trimming removed 7 bases from V and 0 bases from J, with 9 bases in between. Germline CDR1 and CDR2: SEHNR and FQNEAQ (reference sequence). The DNA for the CDR3 is TGTGCCAGCATCCCTTCGGACCAAGAGACCCAGTACTTC. It specifies CASIPSDQETQYF.

This clonotype has just one count. This clone may be a read error of a much larger clone one base away. Without the conserved terminal phenylalanine or tryptophan, this CDR3 likely stems from a read error. The chain carries TRBV28 and TRBJ1-1; 8 bases are shared with TRBD1. Germline lookup yields CDR1 MDHEN and CDR2 SYDVKM. This CDR3 spans 15 amino acids. With V trimmed by 5 bases and J by 1 base, 6 bases remained unmatched. The CDR3 DNA follows: TGTGCCAGCAGTAACTATGGACAGGGGAACACTGAAGCTTTCCTT. It specifies CASSNYGQGNTEAFL.

In this sample, this clonotype turned up a few times. This chain uses TRBV27 with TRBJ2-1, with 7 bases identical to TRBD2. From germline, CDR1 is MNHEY and CDR2 SMNVEV (reference sequence). This CDR3 contains 15 residues. V lost 3 bases and J lost 1; bases outside the gene matches: 3. CDR3 residues: CASSFSGPSYNEQFF. DNA of the CDR3: TGTGCCAGCAGTTTTAGCGGGCCTTCCTACAATGAGCAGTTCTTC.

The V and J genes are TRBV5-4 and TRBJ1-1, with TRBD1 matching over 9 bases. CDR3 length: 16 amino acids. After removal of 4 bases from V and 0 bases from J, the junction contained 7 bases not matched to a gene. Germline V gene data show CDR1 as SGHNT and CDR2 as YYREEE (reference sequence). The CDR3: CASSQGQGGMNTEAFF. Written as DNA, the CDR3 is TGTGCCAGCAGCCAGGGACAGGGAGGGATGAACACTGAAGCTTTCTTT. Together with reference TRBV5-4 and TRBJ1-1, the CDR3 gives the full variable domain: ETGVTQSPTHLIKTRGQQVTLRCSSQSGHNTVSWYQQALGQGPQFIFQYYREEENGRGNFPPRFSGLQFPNYSSELNVNALELDDSALYLCASSQGQGGMNTEAFFGQGTRLTVV.

This clonotype was seen only a few times. The rearrangement links TRBV10-3 to TRBJ2-1; 9 positions agree with TRBD2. CDR3 length: 14 residues. J was trimmed by 8 bases and V by 6 bases; bases with no gene match: 8. CDR1 is ENHRY and CDR2 is SYGVKD in the germline V gene. CDR3 region: CAIRRLAAGDEQFF. The CDR3 DNA is TGTGCCATCAGGAGACTAGCGGCGGGCGATGAGCAGTTCTTC.

This clonotype has ten or more counts. The J gene is TRBJ1-1, the V gene TRBV9; possible D gene TRBD1, 6 bases. This CDR3 has 12 amino acids. V shed 3 bases and J shed 9 bases, with 12 bases lying between them. Germline V lookup: CDR1 SGDLS, CDR2 YYNGEE. The CDR3 bases are TGTGCCAGCAGCGGGACCTGGGGGCAAGCTTTCTTT. This encodes CASSGTWGQAFF.

Ten or more counts support this clonotype. The chain employs TRBV20-1 and TRBJ2-7; D is undetermined. The CDR3 is made up of 15 amino acids. Trimming took off 0 bases at V and 3 bases at J, with 15 bases between the two ends. CDR1 is DFQATT and CDR2 is SNEGSKA in the germline V gene (reference sequence). The CDR3 bases are TGCAGTGCTAGAGACCCCGCTAGTGTAGACTACGAGCAGTACTTC. It encodes CSARDPASVDYEQYF.

The chain uses TRBV7-9 and TRBJ2-1, with D perhaps matching TRBD1 (6 bases). Germline V gives CDR1 SEHNR, CDR2 FQNEAQ (reference sequence). This CDR3 is 15 amino acids long. Trimming left V 5 bases short and J 5 bases short, with 16 bases between. The CDR3 DNA is TGTGCCAGCAGCCCAGGGGTGGTGCTAAACAATGAGCAGTTCTTC. It yields the protein CASSPGVVLNNEQFF. The full variable domain, with the rest looked up from reference TRBV7-9 and TRBJ2-1, is DTGVSQNPRHKITKRGQNVTFRCDPISEHNRLYWYRQTLGQGPEFLTYFQNEAQLEKSRLLSDRFSAERPKGSFSTLEIQRTEQGDSAMYLCASSPGVVLNNEQFFGPGTRLTVL.